The 26 T cell receptor beta chains in this list originate from one sample, sequenced in a study of CD8+ T cells in alopecia areata. RNA was extracted and reverse transcribed into cDNA as the sequencing template. The protocol was immunoSEQ multiplex PCR, while the TCRdb copy is restricted to in-frame clones and leaves out a portion. The profile covers over 100,000 clones, with about 47% appearing a single time and approximately 19% taken by the ten largest. Sequenced here: CD8+ T cells sorted from blood, sampled at week 0. All receptors come from a human donor with alopecia areata.

V gene TRBV5-6 combines with J gene TRBJ2-5; weak D call: TRBD1 (6 bases). The CDR3 length is 13 residues. The V end lost 0 bases, the J end lost 5 bases, and 8 bases lay between the germline ends. From germline, CDR1 is SGHDT and CDR2 YYEEEE. CDR3 in amino acids: CASSLDRAETQYF. The CDR3 DNA reads TGTGCCAGCAGCTTGGACAGGGCGGAGACCCAGTACTTC.

This clone was detected ten times or more. This sequence joins TRBV6-1 and TRBJ2-1; 7 positions agree with TRBD2. CDR3 size: 15 residues. The germline gives CDR1 MNHNS, CDR2 SASEGT. The V gene end was trimmed by 3 bases and the J gene end by 0 bases; junction bases not matched to a gene: 2. The CDR3 loop reads CASSELADSYNEQFF. The CDR3 DNA reads TGTGCCAGCAGTGAGCTAGCGGACTCCTACAATGAGCAGTTCTTC.

This chain links TRBV7-9 with TRBJ2-7; no clear D. This CDR3 has 15 residues. Deletions cut 0 bases from V and 6 bases from J, with 15 bases between. Germline V gene sequence: CDR1 SEHNR, CDR2 FQNEAQ (reference sequence). The CDR3: CASSLAEGMYSEQYF. The CDR3 DNA reads TGTGCCAGCAGCTTAGCGGAAGGAATGTACTCCGAGCAGTACTTC. Full variable domain (remainder filled in from reference TRBV7-9 and TRBJ2-7): DTGVSQNPRHKITKRGQNVTFRCDPISEHNRLYWYRQTLGQGPEFLTYFQNEAQLEKSRLLSDRFSAERPKGSFSTLEIQRTEQGDSAMYLCASSLAEGMYSEQYFGPGTRLTVT.

CDR3 nucleotides: TGCGCCAGCAGCCAAGATATCGGCCGGGAGGTAAGCAATCAGCCCCAGCATTTT. Translation: CASSQDIGREVSNQPQHF. The chain carries TRBV4-3 and TRBJ1-5; D is undetermined. CDR1 and CDR2 (germline): LGHNA, YSLEER. Trimming removed 0 bases from V and 1 base from J, with 16 bases in between. This CDR3 region has 18 residues.

The J gene is TRBJ2-7, the V gene TRBV11-1; D is possibly TRBD1 (5 bases). The CDR3 covers 13 residues. Per the germline V gene, CDR1 is SGHAT and CDR2 is FQDESV (reference sequence). V shed 5 bases and J shed 2 bases, with 10 bases lying between them. CDR3 in DNA: TGTGCCAGCAGCACCACAGGACCCTACGAGCAGTACTTC. It translates to CASSTTGPYEQYF.

V usage is TRBV30 and J usage is TRBJ2-7, with D possibly being TRBD1 (5 bases). V lost 0 bases, J lost 5 bases, and 8 bases lay in between. This CDR3 contains 12 residues. Germline CDR1 and CDR2: GTSNPN and SVGIG (reference sequence). The CDR3 coding sequence is TGTGCCTGGAGTGTAGGGGTCGACGAGCAGTACTTC. This translates into CAWSVGVDEQYF.

This clone was counted a few times. This sequence joins TRBV7-3 and TRBJ1-2, with 8 bases matching TRBD1. This CDR3 is built from 13 residues. V dropped 5 bases and J dropped 8; count of bases not matched to a gene: 7. Germline values: CDR1 SGHTA, CDR2 FQGTGA. This CDR3 reads CASSPRTGSGYTF. CDR3 DNA: TGTGCCAGCAGCCCGCGGACAGGGTCCGGCTACACCTTC.

The CDR3 region has the DNA TGCAGCGTTGAGGACAGGGAAACATATGGCTACACCTTC. Amino acids: CSVEDRETYGYTF. The chain has TRBV29-1 and TRBJ1-2; 8 nucleotides align to TRBD1. Looked up from germline, CDR1 is SQVTM and CDR2 is ANQGSEA. V lost 3 bases, J lost 5 bases, and 5 bases stayed unmatched. The CDR3 is 13 amino acids.

The CDR3 coding sequence is TGTGCCAGCAGTGAAATGGGCGCTGGCTCCTACAATGAGCAGTTCTTC. Translating it yields CASSEMGAGSYNEQFF. The J gene is TRBJ2-1, the V gene TRBV6-1, with D unclear. The CDR3 totals 16 residues. Germline V gives CDR1 MNHNS, CDR2 SASEGT. Trimming removed 2 bases from V and 0 bases from J, with 11 bases in between.

This clone was found a few times. The chain joins TRBV29-1 to TRBJ2-6, with 8 positions matching TRBD2. The ends lost 0 bases at V and 2 bases at J; junction bases unmatched: 3. Germline V gene data show CDR1 as SQVTM and CDR2 as ANQGSEA. The CDR3 is made up of 16 amino acids. Here the CDR3 DNA reads TGCAGCGTTGAAGATCGGGGGGGCGCTGGGGCCAACGTCCTGACTTTC. The encoded protein is CSVEDRGGAGANVLTF.

This chain links TRBV4-1 with TRBJ2-4; D gene unclear. The CDR3 extends over 15 amino acids. Trimming pared 1 base from V and 7 bases from J, leaving 14 bases between. The V gene's germline CDR1 is MGHRA and CDR2 YSYEKL. The DNA for the CDR3 is TGCGCCAGCAGCCAAGGGGCAGGTTCACCGAACATTCAGTACTTC. The encoded protein is CASSQGAGSPNIQYF.

The V gene is TRBV6-5, the J gene TRBJ2-7; 7 nucleotides line up with TRBD2. The CDR3 is made up of 14 amino acids. Germline assignment: CDR1 MNHEY and CDR2 SVGAGI. The trim removed 0 bases at V and 5 bases at J, leaving 4 bases unmatched. This chain's CDR3 is CASSYSGLIDEQYF. CDR3 bases: TGTGCCAGCAGTTACTCGGGACTAATCGACGAGCAGTACTTC.

The rearrangement links TRBV10-3 to TRBJ2-5; D unresolved. The germline V gene encodes CDR1 ENHRY and CDR2 SYGVKD. V was cut by 6 bases and J by 5 bases, with 7 bases left in between. The length of the CDR3 is 11 residues. CDR3 nucleotides: TGTGCCATCAGGAGTTCGGAGACCCAGTACTTC. Translation gives CAIRSSETQYF.

The chain joins TRBV5-4 to TRBJ1-6, with D possibly being TRBD1 (5 bases). CDR1 is SGHNT, CDR2 YYREEE, per germline (reference sequence). CDR3 length: 15 amino acids. The V and J ends lost 0 bases and 7 bases respectively, with 11 bases between them. The CDR3 reads CASSLGRAGNSPLHF. In DNA, the CDR3 is TGTGCCAGCAGCTTGGGCAGGGCGGGAAATTCACCCCTCCACTTT.

V and J are TRBV10-3 and TRBJ1-2, with D unresolved. Trimming removed 3 bases at V and 3 bases at J, with 8 bases between. The CDR3 has 13 residues. Germline CDR1 is ENHRY and CDR2 is SYGVKD. As DNA, the CDR3 is TGTGCCATCAGTGATTTAGATGACTATGGCTACACCTTC. Amino acid sequence: CAISDLDDYGYTF.

The chain uses TRBV29-1 and TRBJ2-3; 13 bases match TRBD2. The trim removed 5 bases at V and 2 bases at J, leaving 4 bases unmatched. CDR1 and CDR2 (germline): SQVTM, ANQGSEA. The CDR3 sequence is 15 residues long. The CDR3: CSVRGTSGDTDTQYF. The CDR3 bases are TGCAGCGTTCGTGGGACTAGCGGGGACACAGATACGCAGTATTTT.

This rearrangement joins TRBV30 to TRBJ2-7; D may be TRBD2 (6 bases). In germline, CDR1 is GTSNPN, CDR2 SVGIG (reference sequence). This CDR3 comprises 14 residues. The V and J ends lost 3 bases and 4 bases respectively, with 16 bases between them. CDR3: CAWSLRGFIYEQYF. CDR3 coding DNA: TGTGCCTGGAGCCTGCGGGGCTTTATTTACGAGCAGTACTTC.

The V gene is TRBV29-1, the J gene TRBJ2-2, with 8 bases lining up with TRBD2. Trimming at V came to 7 bases and at J to 3 bases, leaving 7 bases not matched to a gene. The length of the CDR3 is 14 residues. Germline lookup yields CDR1 SQVTM and CDR2 ANQGSEA. The CDR3 nucleotides read TGCAGCGGCTTCGGGGGGGCCGACACCGGGGAGCTGTTTTTT. Protein: CSGFGGADTGELFF.

V and J are TRBV7-9 and TRBJ1-2; D is undetermined. V lost 2 bases, J lost 4 bases, and 14 bases lay in between. This CDR3 contains 15 residues. Germline CDR1 reads SEHNR; CDR2 reads FQNEAQ (reference sequence). The CDR3 spells CASSLLVRGGYGYTF. The CDR3 bases are TGTGCCAGCAGCTTACTCGTCCGAGGCGGCTATGGCTACACCTTC.

The J gene is TRBJ2-5, the V gene TRBV6-5; D is possibly TRBD1 (6 bases). V was trimmed by 4 bases and J by 2 bases, leaving 14 bases between them. Germline-derived CDR1 and CDR2 are MNHEY and SVGAGI. CDR3 length equals 15 residues. In DNA, the CDR3 is TGTGCCAGCAGTTCCCGACAGGACCTACAAGAGACCCAGTACTTC. It codes for CASSSRQDLQETQYF.

This chain joins TRBV5-1 and TRBJ2-3, with D uncertain. This CDR3 is 14 amino acids long. V was shortened by 3 bases and J by 4 bases, with 12 bases between the two germline ends. Germline V gene data show CDR1 as SGHRS and CDR2 as YFSETQ. CDR3 nucleotide sequence: TGCGCCAGCAGCTCACAGCAGTTACCAGATACGCAGTATTTT. It codes for CASSSQQLPDTQYF.

The V call is TRBV29-1, the J call TRBJ2-5; 9 bases are a match to TRBD1. CDR3 length: 12 residues. Per germline, CDR1 SQVTM and CDR2 ANQGSEA. The ends lost 8 bases at V and 3 bases at J; junction bases unmatched: 4. The CDR3 region is CSSWTGEETQYF. The CDR3 DNA follows: TGCAGCTCCTGGACAGGGGAAGAGACCCAGTACTTC.

The V gene is TRBV6-5, the J gene TRBJ2-7; 10 bases are shared with TRBD1. Germline CDR1 MNHEY, CDR2 SVGAGI. Unmatched junction bases numbered 4, after V lost 2 bases and J lost 0 bases. The CDR3 sequence is 16 residues long. The CDR3 is CASSYPTGGSSYEQYF. DNA of the CDR3: TGTGCCAGCAGTTACCCGACAGGGGGCAGCTCCTACGAGCAGTACTTC.

The genes are TRBV20-1 and TRBJ1-1; unclear D gene. CDR3 length: 11 residues. Trimming removed 7 bases at V and 1 base at J, with 7 bases between. Germline CDR1 is DFQATT and CDR2 is SNEGSKA (reference sequence). The CDR3 nucleotides are TGCAGTGTAGACGAGAACACTGAAGCTTTCTTT. As protein: CSVDENTEAFF.

The chain uses TRBV13 and TRBJ1-5; 11 bases are shared with TRBD1. In germline, CDR1 is PRHDT, CDR2 FYEKMQ (reference sequence). The CDR3 contains 16 residues. J was trimmed by 9 bases and V by 0 bases; bases with no gene match: 7. The CDR3 reads CASSLGGTGGIPPQHF. In DNA, the CDR3 is TGTGCCAGCAGCTTAGGAGGGACAGGGGGTATTCCGCCCCAGCATTTT. Looking up the rest from reference TRBV13 and TRBJ1-5 gives the full variable domain: AAGVIQSPRHLIKEKRETATLKCYPIPRHDTVYWYQQGPGQDPQFLISFYEKMQSDKGSIPDRFSAQQFSDYHSELNMSSLELGDSALYFCASSLGGTGGIPPQHFGDGTRLSIL.

The chain links TRBV6-5 to TRBJ1-5; TRBD1 might be the D (5 bases). Trimming left V 2 bases short and J 2 bases short, with 10 bases between. The CDR3 has 15 residues. CDR1 and CDR2 (germline): MNHEY, SVGAGI. The CDR3 bases are TGTGCCAGCAGTTACGGGGGGGACGGCAATCAGCCCCAGCATTTT. Its protein is CASSYGGDGNQPQHF.